This TCR beta chain derives from a study of cytomegalovirus exposure and HLA in healthy donors. Study observations and caveats: TCR beta sequences numbering more than 15,000 were associated with HLA alleles at 0.05 false discovery rate in a later analysis.

The PCR used 60 Vbeta and 13 Jbeta primers. Measured with immunoSEQ multiplex PCR; TCRdb has only the in-frame clones, and not every one. The table lists 130,000 to 150,000 clones, almost 80% of them singletons. The CDR3 has 12 residues. Germline V lookup: CDR1 MDHEN, CDR2 SYDVKM. Trimming took off 2 bases at V and 3 bases at J, with 2 bases between the two ends. For this clone: Antigen unknown.

This chain joins TRBV28 and TRBJ2-1, with D unclear. This clonotype was obtained from a woman between 25 and 40 years old in good health and CMV-seronegative. Sequenced input: PBMCs. CDR3 loop: CASSLLYNEQFF. CDR3 sequence (DNA): TGTGCCAGCAGTTTACTCTACAATGAGCAGTTCTTC. Together with reference TRBV28 and TRBJ2-1, the CDR3 gives the full variable domain: DVKVTQSSRYLVKRTGEKVFLECVQDMDHENMFWYRQDPGLGLRLIYFSYDVKMKEKGDIPEGYSVSREKKERFSLILESASTNQTSMYLCASSLLYNEQFFGPGTRLTVL.